These 19 T cell receptor beta chains were all obtained from the same sample, sequenced in a study of cytomegalovirus exposure and HLA in healthy donors. PCR primers comprised 60 Vbeta and 13 Jbeta primers. Method: immunoSEQ multiplex PCR; TCRdb's copy keeps in-frame clones and lacks some. The data hold about 200,000 clones, with more than 75% observed a single time. Sequenced: PBMCs. The receptors shown here come from a young woman in good health and CMV-seronegative.

The V and J genes are TRBV7-2 and TRBJ2-1; 7 bases fit TRBD2. J was trimmed by 7 bases and V by 2 bases; bases with no gene match: 8. The CDR3 is made up of 15 amino acids. CDR1 is SGHTA and CDR2 is FQGNSA in the germline V gene. CDR3 nucleotide sequence: TGTGCCAGCAGCTTATATGCGGGGGATGGAAATGAGCAGTTCTTC. As protein: CASSLYAGDGNEQFF. The full variable domain, rest sourced from reference TRBV7-2 and TRBJ2-1, is GAGVSQSPSNKVTEKGKDVELRCDPISGHTALYWYRQSLGQGLEFLIYFQGNSAPDKSGLPSDRFSAERTGGSVSTLTIQRTQQEDSAVYLCASSLYAGDGNEQFFGPGTRLTVL.

This chain connects TRBV4-1 to TRBJ2-3; D ambiguous. This CDR3 contains 13 residues. The ends were cut back, 4 bases at V and 1 base at J, with 6 bases in the middle. Germline CDR1 reads MGHRA; CDR2 reads YSYEKL. The DNA for the CDR3 is TGCGCCAGCAGCCGAATAGGCACAGATACGCAGTATTTT. Translation: CASSRIGTDTQYF.

The V and J genes are TRBV19 and TRBJ1-4, with D uncertain. CDR1 and CDR2 (germline): LNHDA, SQIVND (reference sequence). V was trimmed by 3 bases and J by 0 bases, leaving 11 bases between them. There are 16 residues in the CDR3. The CDR3 DNA follows: TGTGCCAGTAGTATTGGACTCATATCAACTAATGAAAAACTGTTTTTT. Its protein product is CASSIGLISTNEKLFF.

This clone was found once. The chain employs TRBV4-1 and TRBJ2-2; TRBD2 aligns across 13 bases. Per germline, CDR1 MGHRA and CDR2 YSYEKL. The CDR3 has 17 residues. V shed 1 base and J 6 bases; nucleotides not matched to a gene: 5. The CDR3 reads CASSQGLAGGGPGELFF. The CDR3, as DNA: TGCGCCAGCAGCCAAGGACTAGCGGGAGGAGGGCCCGGGGAGCTGTTTTTT.

Concerning this clone: The sample carries other DNA sequences with the same CDR3. CDR3 residues: CASSLDSNYGYTF. The CDR3 bases are TGTGCCAGCAGTCTCGACAGCAACTATGGCTACACCTTC. The chain uses TRBV27 and TRBJ1-2, with D perhaps matching TRBD1 (5 bases). Trimming removed 5 bases at V and 2 bases at J, with 9 bases between. The length of the CDR3 is 13 residues. The V gene's germline CDR1 is MNHEY and CDR2 SMNVEV (reference sequence).

The chain combines TRBV30 with TRBJ1-3, with no clear D. CDR3 length: 13 amino acids. Trimming cost V 5 bases and J 8 bases, with 16 bases left between them. Germline CDR1 GTSNPN, CDR2 SVGIG (reference sequence). CDR3 region: CAWGVLTGDTIYF. The DNA of the CDR3 is TGTGCCTGGGGGGTTCTGACCGGGGACACCATATATTTT.

The chain recombines TRBV5-8 with TRBJ2-1; D is possibly TRBD2 (5 bases). The CDR3 contains 16 residues. CDR1 and CDR2 (germline): SGHTS, YDEGEE. With 0 bases removed from V and 3 bases from J, the gap between germline ends came to 13 bases. The CDR3 DNA follows: TGTGCCAGCAGCTTGGAAGGTCTAGCCGGCTACAATGAGCAGTTCTTC. Its protein is CASSLEGLAGYNEQFF.

This clone was counted a single time. J is TRBJ1-4 and V is TRBV18; TRBD1 might be the D (5 bases). CDR3 length: 12 residues. From germline, CDR1 is KGHSH and CDR2 LQKENI. Trimming shortened V by 4 bases and J by 5 bases, and 5 bases separated the two germline ends. The chain's CDR3 is CASSQGNEKLFF. CDR3 nucleotide sequence: TGTGCCAGCTCACAGGGGAATGAAAAACTGTTTTTT.

The gene calls are TRBV2 and TRBJ1-5; 10 nucleotides align to TRBD1. CDR1 is SNHLY, CDR2 FYNNEI, per germline. Losses at the gene ends were 6 bases for V and 0 bases for J; bases not matched to a gene: 8. There are 17 residues in the CDR3. CDR3 in amino acids: CASSPGQGTFSNQPQHF. The CDR3 DNA is TGTGCCAGCAGCCCGGGACAGGGGACGTTTAGCAATCAGCCCCAGCATTTT.

The V gene is TRBV2, the J gene TRBJ1-2; TRBD1 matches 9 bases. After removal of 6 bases from V and 3 bases from J, the junction contained 5 bases not matched to a gene. Per the germline V gene, CDR1 is SNHLY and CDR2 is FYNNEI. The length of the CDR3 is 14 residues. CDR3 bases: TGTGCCAGCAGGGGACAGGGACTCTACTATGGCTACACCTTC. This translates into CASRGQGLYYGYTF.

This clone was seen just once. The chain has TRBV7-2 and TRBJ2-1, with 12 bases matching TRBD2. The junction had 4 bases not matched to a gene; V was cut back by 0 bases and J by 4 bases. In germline, CDR1 is SGHTA, CDR2 FQGNSA. The CDR3 runs to 17 residues. The CDR3 sequence is CASSLATTSGGYNEQFF. The CDR3 DNA follows: TGTGCCAGCAGCTTAGCTACCACTAGCGGGGGGTACAATGAGCAGTTCTTC. Drawing the rest from reference TRBV7-2 and TRBJ2-1, the complete variable domain is GAGVSQSPSNKVTEKGKDVELRCDPISGHTALYWYRQSLGQGLEFLIYFQGNSAPDKSGLPSDRFSAERTGGSVSTLTIQRTQQEDSAVYLCASSLATTSGGYNEQFFGPGTRLTVL.

Points on this clone: One end of the junction is discordant with germline, which a read error may explain. CDR3 DNA sequence: TGTGCCAGCAGGGCCGGGGGACAGGGGGAACATTTT. Translated: CASRAGGQGEHF. This rearrangement joins TRBV28 to TRBJ2-3; the match to TRBD1 covers 11 bases. Germline V CDR1 and CDR2: MDHEN, SYDVKM. CDR3 length equals 12 residues.

This clone was found once. The chain combines TRBV5-6 with TRBJ1-2, with 9 bases that match TRBD1. Per the germline V gene, CDR1 is SGHDT and CDR2 is YYEEEE. V was clipped by 3 bases and J by 2 bases; unmatched bases: 8. The CDR3 contains 16 residues. The CDR3 bases are TGTGCCAGCAGCTGGACAGGGGCGAATCTGAACTATGGCTACACCTTC. It is translated as CASSWTGANLNYGYTF.

The J gene is TRBJ2-3, the V gene TRBV5-1; D gene unclear. The germline V gene has CDR1 SGHRS and CDR2 YFSETQ. V lost 1 base and J 2 bases, leaving 11 bases between the germline ends. This CDR3 region has 15 residues. The CDR3 loop reads CASSLQDSPTDTQYF. The DNA of the CDR3 is TGCGCCAGCAGCTTGCAGGATTCCCCCACAGATACGCAGTATTTT.

The genes are TRBV29-1 and TRBJ1-2; D might be TRBD1 (5 bases). Germline values: CDR1 SQVTM, CDR2 ANQGSEA. Trimming left V 7 bases short and J 8 bases short, with 14 bases between. The CDR3 totals 11 residues. The CDR3 here is CSGLQGGGYTF. The CDR3 coding sequence is TGCAGCGGGCTCCAGGGTGGCGGCTACACCTTC.

This chain joins TRBV2 and TRBJ2-5; 9 nucleotides match TRBD1. Germline CDR1 and CDR2: SNHLY and FYNNEI. After removal of 10 bases from V and 6 bases from J, the junction contained 12 bases not matched to a gene. CDR3 length equals 14 residues. The CDR3 coding sequence is TGTGCCACCGACAGGGGGGCTTTGGGGAAGACCCAGTACTTC. This codes for CATDRGALGKTQYF.

The chain couples TRBV9 to TRBJ2-2; TRBD2 matches 10 bases. With V trimmed by 3 bases and J by 5 bases, 7 bases remained unmatched. The germline gives CDR1 SGDLS, CDR2 YYNGEE. This CDR3 has 16 amino acids. The CDR3 nucleotides read TGTGCCAGCAGCGCACTAGCGGGAAGGATTACCGGGGAGCTGTTTTTT. Translating gives CASSALAGRITGELFF. The entire variable domain, with the rest obtained from reference TRBV9 and TRBJ2-2, is as follows: DSGVTQTPKHLITATGQRVTLRCSPRSGDLSVYWYQQSLDQGLQFLIQYYNGEERAKGNILERFSAQQFPDLHSELNLSSLELGDSALYFCASSALAGRITGELFFGEGSRLTVL.

The chain employs TRBV20-1 and TRBJ2-5; D is unclear. CDR3 length equals 11 residues. Germline V gives CDR1 DFQATT, CDR2 SNEGSKA (reference sequence). V lost 4 bases and J lost 2, with 5 bases in between. The CDR3 spells CSAIQQETQYF. The CDR3 DNA is TGCAGTGCTATCCAACAAGAGACCCAGTACTTC.

The genes are TRBV28 and TRBJ1-3; D unclear. CDR1 and CDR2 from the germline V gene are MDHEN and SYDVKM. V shed 6 bases and J shed 0 bases, with 9 bases lying between them. The CDR3 totals 14 residues. The CDR3 loop is CASRRPGSGNTIYF. For the CDR3, the DNA is TGTGCCAGCAGACGGCCGGGCTCTGGAAACACCATATATTTT.